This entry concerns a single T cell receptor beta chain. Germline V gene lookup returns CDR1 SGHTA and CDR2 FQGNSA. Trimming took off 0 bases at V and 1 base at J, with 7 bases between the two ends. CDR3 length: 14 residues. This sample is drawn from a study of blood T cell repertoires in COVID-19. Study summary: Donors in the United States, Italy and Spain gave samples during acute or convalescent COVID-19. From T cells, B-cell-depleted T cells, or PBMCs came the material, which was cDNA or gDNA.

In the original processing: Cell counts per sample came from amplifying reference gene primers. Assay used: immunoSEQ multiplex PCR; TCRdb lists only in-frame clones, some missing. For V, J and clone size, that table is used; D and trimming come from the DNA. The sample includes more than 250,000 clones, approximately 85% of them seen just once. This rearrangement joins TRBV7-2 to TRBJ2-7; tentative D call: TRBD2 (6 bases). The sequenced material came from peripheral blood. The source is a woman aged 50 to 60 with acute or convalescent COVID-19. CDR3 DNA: TGTGCCAGCAGCTTAGCGCGGGAATCCTACGAGCAGTACTTC. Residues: CASSLARESYEQYF. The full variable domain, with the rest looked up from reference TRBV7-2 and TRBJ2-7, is GAGVSQSPSNKVTEKGKDVELRCDPISGHTALYWYRQSLGQGLEFLIYFQGNSAPDKSGLPSDRFSAERTGGSVSTLTIQRTQQEDSAVYLCASSLARESYEQYFGPGTRLTVT.